Sequencing of this T cell receptor (beta chain) was carried out in a study of PD-1 blockade in mismatch repair-deficient tumors. Study-level information: All were previously treated, progressing patients with approximately 11 mismatch repair-deficient cancer types.

From germline, CDR1 is SGHRS and CDR2 YFSETQ. V lost 1 base, J lost 3 bases, and 6 bases stayed unmatched. There are 18 residues in the CDR3. Study conclusions and caveats: Tumor-resident clones, often absent from pretreatment blood, expanded after pembrolizumab and then contracted.

Profiled with immunoSEQ multiplex PCR; TCRdb holds only in-frame clones, not every one. The top ten clones hold 1.6% of a sample with some 16,000 clones, under 90% of them seen once. As to this clone: What it binds is not known.

The V call is TRBV5-1, the J call TRBJ2-2; 13 bases are shared with TRBD2. The sequence was obtained from an adult with mismatch repair-deficient cancer. Sequencing was performed on PBMCs, taken about 22 weeks after starting pembrolizumab. The CDR3 sequence: CASSLRTSGSFDTGELFF. The DNA of the CDR3 is TGCGCCAGCAGCTTGAGGACTAGCGGGAGCTTTGACACCGGGGAGCTGTTTTTT.